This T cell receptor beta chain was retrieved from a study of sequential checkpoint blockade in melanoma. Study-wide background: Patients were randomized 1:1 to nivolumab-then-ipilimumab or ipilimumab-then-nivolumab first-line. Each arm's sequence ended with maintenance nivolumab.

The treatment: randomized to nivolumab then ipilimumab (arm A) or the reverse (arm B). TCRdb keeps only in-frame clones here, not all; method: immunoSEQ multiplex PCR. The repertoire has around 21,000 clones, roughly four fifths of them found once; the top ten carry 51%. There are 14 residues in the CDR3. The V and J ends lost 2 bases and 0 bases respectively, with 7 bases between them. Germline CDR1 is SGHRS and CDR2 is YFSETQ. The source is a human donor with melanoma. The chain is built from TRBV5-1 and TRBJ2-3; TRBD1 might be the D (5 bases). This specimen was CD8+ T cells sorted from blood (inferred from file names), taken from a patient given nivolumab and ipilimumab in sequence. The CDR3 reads CASSFRQSTDTQYF. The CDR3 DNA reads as TGCGCCAGCAGCTTTCGACAGAGCACAGATACGCAGTATTTT.